This passage covers 8 T cell receptor beta chains from one sample sequenced in a study of identical twins listed by TCRdb under 2016. Library preparation was by 5' RACE. TCRdb names Illumina HiSeq 2000 as the instrument used. TCRdb itself trimmed the public reads at Q25 with fastp, ran MiXCR and retained productive beta chains. Rows are unified per CDR3 protein, each entry keeping the most common DNA and genes. The table for this sample lists under 900,000 distinct CDR3 sequences; approximately 18% of them were counted only once. The top ten hold roughly 13% of the sample. These same data were also listed under a study on T cells expressing NK-cell markers.

The specimen sequenced was PBMCs. The receptors were sampled from a young woman in good health.

The chain couples TRBV5-1 to TRBJ2-3, with a tentative D call TRBD2 (6 bases). The ends were cut back, 0 bases at V and 0 bases at J, with 14 bases in the middle. Looked up from germline, CDR1 is SGHRS and CDR2 is YFSETQ. The CDR3 extends over 17 amino acids. The DNA of the CDR3 is TGCGCCAGCAGCTTGGACCAGGGTGGAGGGAGCACAGATACGCAGTATTTT. Its protein is CASSLDQGGGSTDTQYF.

The chain couples TRBV5-5 to TRBJ2-3; D not certain. The V gene lost 5 bases and the J gene lost 4 bases, with 11 bases spanning the gap. CDR1 is SGHKS, CDR2 YYEKEE, per germline (reference sequence). The CDR3 consists of 13 residues. The DNA for the CDR3 is TGTGCCAGCAGGGCCCCCAGCCCAGATACGCAGTATTTT. It yields the protein CASRAPSPDTQYF.

V usage is TRBV5-1 and J usage is TRBJ2-7; D gene uncertain. Between the trimmed V and J ends, which lost 1 base and 5 bases, there was a span of 10 bases. The CDR3 sequence is 13 residues long. CDR1 and CDR2 (germline): SGHRS, YFSETQ. The CDR3 is CASSLYSGNEQYF. The CDR3 DNA follows: TGCGCCAGCAGCTTGTATTCCGGTAACGAGCAGTACTTC. The entire variable domain, with the rest obtained from reference TRBV5-1 and TRBJ2-7, is as follows: KAGVTQTPRYLIKTRGQQVTLSCSPISGHRSVSWYQQTPGQGLQFLFEYFSETQRNKGNFPGRFSGRQFSNSRSEMNVSTLELGDSALYLCASSLYSGNEQYFGPGTRLTVT.

This clonotype was picked up a small number of times. The gene calls are TRBV7-9 and TRBJ1-2, with D hard to call. The length of the CDR3 is 13 residues. Germline V CDR1 and CDR2: SEHNR, FQNEAQ (reference sequence). Trimming left V 7 bases short and J 4 bases short, with 13 bases between. CDR3 loop: CASTITPAYGYTF. DNA for the CDR3: TGTGCCAGCACCATTACCCCGGCCTATGGCTACACCTTC.

In this sample, this clonotype turned up a few times. The V call is TRBV7-9, the J call TRBJ1-1, with TRBD1 as a possible D gene (5 bases). CDR1 and CDR2 (germline): SEHNR, FQNEAQ (reference sequence). The CDR3 length is 17 residues. V lost 5 bases, J lost 0 bases, and 19 bases lay in between. The CDR3 reads CASSTRSWGRLNTEAFF. CDR3 nucleotide sequence: TGTGCCAGCAGCACTAGAAGCTGGGGACGCCTGAACACTGAAGCTTTCTTT.

The rearrangement joins TRBV9 to TRBJ1-2; the D gene is possibly TRBD1 (5 bases). Trimming took off 3 bases at V and 7 bases at J, with 16 bases between the two ends. This CDR3 region has 14 residues. Germline V lookup: CDR1 SGDLS, CDR2 YYNGEE. CDR3 sequence: CASSAQGGLSGYTF. The CDR3 nucleotides read TGTGCCAGCAGCGCTCAGGGAGGGCTAAGTGGCTACACCTTC.

There are a few counts of this clonotype. The chain combines TRBV12-3 or TRBV12-4 with TRBJ1-5, with D unclear. V was shortened by 5 bases and J by 9 bases, with 14 bases between the two germline ends. The CDR3 has 13 amino acids. The CDR3 loop is CASSPREGTPQHF. The CDR3 DNA follows: TGTGCCAGCAGTCCTCGTGAAGGCACGCCCCAGCATTTT.

The V call is TRBV20-1, the J call TRBJ1-1; the D gene is possibly TRBD1 (5 bases). The CDR3 length is 11 residues. Germline values: CDR1 DFQATT, CDR2 SNEGSKA (reference sequence). Trimming took off 1 base at V and 8 bases at J, with 8 bases between the two ends. The CDR3 sequence: CSARVTAEAFF. CDR3 bases: TGCAGTGCTAGAGTGACAGCAGAAGCTTTCTTT.